The 20 T cell receptor beta chains given below trace back to one sample, sequenced in a study of T cells in Graves' hyperthyroidism and ophthalmopathy. Amplification targeted TCR beta CDR3 regions from RNA transcripts. The HTBI primer set was used in a first-round RT-PCR of the TCR CDR3. Each CDR3 protein is one row after TCRdb ran MiXCR on the multiplex PCR reads. The sample records a few hundred thousand distinct CDR3 sequences, approximately 44% being singletons. The specimen sequenced was peripheral blood or thyroid tissue (not recorded which). The receptors shown here come from a woman in her late teens or twenties with Graves' hyperthyroidism.

This clonotype was recorded at least ten times. V usage is TRBV5-1 and J usage is TRBJ2-2; TRBD1 matches at 7 bases. Germline V gene sequence: CDR1 SGHRS, CDR2 YFSETQ. The CDR3 extends over 16 amino acids. Trimming took 4 bases from V and 0 from J; bases not matched to a gene: 6. CDR3 sequence: CASSLGQASNTGELFF. For the CDR3, the DNA is TGCGCCAGCAGCCTAGGACAGGCGTCGAACACCGGGGAGCTGTTTTTT. The full variable domain, with the rest looked up from reference TRBV5-1 and TRBJ2-2, is KAGVTQTPRYLIKTRGQQVTLSCSPISGHRSVSWYQQTPGQGLQFLFEYFSETQRNKGNFPGRFSGRQFSNSRSEMNVSTLELGDSALYLCASSLGQASNTGELFFGEGSRLTVL.

As regards this clonotype: One junction end does not reproduce the germline sequence, and a read error may be involved. The chain combines TRBV7-6 with TRBJ2-6, with D unclear. Looked up from germline, CDR1 is SGHVS and CDR2 is FNYEAQ. This CDR3 contains 14 residues. CDR3: CASSPHRELNTEAF. DNA for the CDR3: TGTGCCAGCAGCCCACACAGAGAATTGAACACTGAAGCTTTC.

The rearrangement links TRBV4-3 to TRBJ2-7; the D is unclear. Looked up from germline, CDR1 is LGHNA and CDR2 is YSLEER. Trimming removed 4 bases from V and 3 bases from J, with 19 bases in between. This CDR3 region has 16 residues. The CDR3 region is CASSPKPGPAFYEQYF. The CDR3 nucleotides are TGCGCCAGCAGCCCGAAGCCGGGCCCCGCTTTCTACGAGCAGTACTTC.

This rearrangement joins TRBV5-6 to TRBJ2-1; TRBD1 matches at 8 bases. The germline V gene has CDR1 SGHDT and CDR2 YYEEEE. This CDR3 has 14 amino acids. Trimming removed 5 bases from V and 2 bases from J; junction bases left unmatched: 3. The CDR3 DNA reads TGTGCCAGCAGAATGGACAGGGCCTACAATGAGCAGTTCTTC. It translates to CASRMDRAYNEQFF. The variable domain in full, with the rest retrieved from reference TRBV5-6 and TRBJ2-1, is DAGVTQSPTHLIKTRGQQVTLRCSPKSGHDTVSWYQQALGQGPQFIFQYYEEEERQRGNFPDRFSGHQFPNYSSELNVNALLLGDSALYLCASRMDRAYNEQFFGPGTRLTVL.

With regard to this clonotype: A much larger clone differs by one base, so this may be a read error. The chain employs TRBV12-3 or TRBV12-4 and TRBJ1-5; 7 bases align to TRBD1. This CDR3 is built from 13 residues. V trimming: 5 bases; J trimming: 8 bases; junction bases outside the gene matches: 6. The CDR3 DNA reads TGTGCCAGCAGTATAGGGGGCTTGAAGCCCCAGCATTTT. Protein sequence: CASSIGGLKPQHF.

CDR3 sequence reads: CATSDSLAGVNEQFF. The CDR3 nucleotides read TGTGCCACCAGTGATTCTCTAGCGGGGGTCAATGAGCAGTTCTTC. This sequence joins TRBV24-1 and TRBJ2-7; TRBD2 aligns across 10 bases. The J call is uncertain, as TRBJ2-1 better fits the DNA end. The CDR3 spans 15 residues. Germline CDR1 is KGHDR and CDR2 is SFDVKD.

This clonotype was found a few times. This rearrangement joins TRBV27 to TRBJ1-6; a possible D gene is TRBD1 (5 bases). CDR1 is MNHEY, CDR2 SMNVEV, per germline (reference sequence). V was cut by 7 bases and J by 14 bases, with 21 bases left in between. This CDR3 has 14 amino acids. The CDR3 loop reads CASISQGAGGALHF. The CDR3 DNA follows: TGTGCCAGCATTAGTCAAGGGGCAGGAGGAGCCCTCCACTTT.

The chain is built from TRBV20-1 and TRBJ1-1, with D hard to call. Germline CDR1 is DFQATT and CDR2 is SNEGSKA (reference sequence). The CDR3 contains 12 residues. The CDR3: CSVHQVDTEAFF. The CDR3 bases are TGCAGCGTCCACCAGGTTGACACTGAAGCTTTCTTT.

The V and J genes are TRBV20-1 and TRBJ2-7; 12 bases are a match to TRBD2. The J segment lost 7 bases and the V segment lost 6 bases, leaving 10 bases of the junction unmatched. This CDR3 is built from 14 residues. The V gene's germline CDR1 is DFQATT and CDR2 SNEGSKA (reference sequence). CDR3 in DNA: TGCAGTGCACGGACTAGCGGGAACCGGGGTGAGCAGTACTTC. Its protein is CSARTSGNRGEQYF.

This chain joins TRBV29-1 and TRBJ2-2, with D unresolved. From germline, CDR1 is SQVTM and CDR2 ANQGSEA. The CDR3 is 13 residues long. The V end was cut by 4 bases, the J end by 5 bases, with 11 bases between. The CDR3: CSVASSQTGELFF. CDR3 DNA sequence: TGCAGCGTTGCGTCTAGTCAAACCGGGGAGCTGTTTTTT.

In this sample, this clonotype turned up many times. The chain links TRBV2 to TRBJ1-6, with no clear D. Looked up from germline, CDR1 is SNHLY and CDR2 is FYNNEI. V lost 1 base and J 5 bases, leaving 9 bases between the germline ends. The CDR3 consists of 15 residues. CDR3 nucleotide sequence: TGTGCCAGCAGTGAAGTACGCCGAGATAATTCACCCCTCCACTTT. Its protein is CASSEVRRDNSPLHF.

Comment on this clonotype: This may stem from a read error, because a much larger clone lies one nucleotide away. The V gene is TRBV5-1, the J gene TRBJ2-7, with unresolved D. This CDR3 spans 18 amino acids. The V and J ends lost 0 bases and 3 bases respectively, with 22 bases between them. The germline V gene encodes CDR1 SGHRS and CDR2 YFSETQ. CDR3 region: CASSLGPTTTGRDYEQYF. CDR3 in DNA: TGCGCCAGCAGCTTGGGCCCGACAACGACTGGACGAGACTACGAGCAGTACTTC. The variable domain in full, completed from reference TRBV5-1 and TRBJ2-7, reads KAGVTQTPRYLIKTRGQQVTLSCSPISGHRSVSWYQQTPGQGLQFLFEYFSETQRNKGNFPGRFSGRQFSNSRSEMNVSTLELGDSALYLCASSLGPTTTGRDYEQYFGPGTRLTVT.

The rearrangement links TRBV12-3 or TRBV12-4 to TRBJ2-5; D gene unclear. V lost 1 base to trimming and J lost 5 bases, with 14 bases between them. CDR3 length: 15 amino acids. The CDR3 nucleotides are TGTGCCAGCAGTTTAGAAGGGATCTCAAGGGAGACCCAGTACTTC. Protein: CASSLEGISRETQYF.

Regarding this clonotype: One junction end does not reproduce the germline sequence, and a read error may be involved. The gene calls are TRBV7-9 and TRBJ2-7; D is possibly TRBD1 (5 bases). Germline CDR1 is SEHNR and CDR2 is FQNEAQ (reference sequence). The CDR3 is 14 amino acids. In DNA, the CDR3 is TGTGCCAGCAGCGCAGGGTTCGCGAAGGGCGAGCAGCACTTC. Its protein product is CASSAGFAKGEQHF.

This clonotype occurred many times. The rearrangement links TRBV9 to TRBJ2-7; the D gene is possibly TRBD2 (5 bases). V lost 0 bases and J lost 2, with 12 bases in between. CDR3 length equals 15 residues. The germline V gene encodes CDR1 SGDLS and CDR2 YYNGEE. The CDR3 reads CASSVGERLPYEQYF. The CDR3 bases are TGTGCCAGCAGCGTAGGGGAGCGGCTGCCCTACGAGCAGTACTTC.

This clonotype was observed a few times. In DNA, the CDR3 is TGCGCCAGCAGCTTGGCTAGCGCCTACACAGATACGCAGTATTTT. Protein: CASSLASAYTDTQYF. The rearrangement links TRBV5-1 to TRBJ2-3; D perhaps matches TRBD2 (6 bases). Germline values: CDR1 SGHRS, CDR2 YFSETQ. Trimming left V 0 bases short and J 2 bases short, with 10 bases between. The CDR3 is 15 residues long.

This clonotype was recorded a few times. Since a much larger clone is just one base distant, this may be a read error. The V call is TRBV7-9, the J call TRBJ2-7; 16 bases are shared with TRBD2. After removal of 6 bases from V and 9 bases from J, the junction contained 14 bases not matched to a gene. The CDR3 runs 17 residues. The V gene's germline CDR1 is SEHNR and CDR2 FQNEAQ (reference sequence). Here the CDR3 reads CASRGPGLAGGPRGQYF. As DNA, the CDR3 is TGTGCCAGCAGGGGACCGGGACTAGCGGGAGGGCCAAGGGGGCAGTACTTC.

This clonotype has more than one count but fewer than ten. This rearrangement joins TRBV29-1 to TRBJ1-2, with 7 bases aligning to TRBD1. With V trimmed by 4 bases and J by 7 bases, 3 bases remained unmatched. CDR3 size: 11 residues. Germline CDR1 is SQVTM and CDR2 is ANQGSEA. CDR3 sequence: CSVVGGGGYTF. The DNA of the CDR3 is TGCAGCGTTGTAGGGGGCGGTGGCTACACCTTC.

This clonotype has just a few counts. V gene TRBV19 combines with J gene TRBJ1-1; D is uncertain. This CDR3 is built from 12 residues. Germline loops: CDR1 LNHDA, CDR2 SQIVND (reference sequence). V was clipped by 7 bases and J by 4 bases, with 10 bases between them. CDR3 nucleotide sequence: TGTGCCAGTACAGATCCGGGCACTGAAGCTTTCTTT. It yields the protein CASTDPGTEAFF.

This clonotype was seen many times. The rearrangement uses TRBV4-3 and TRBJ2-7; TRBD2 matches at 8 bases. The CDR3 contains 14 residues. Looked up from germline, CDR1 is LGHNA and CDR2 is YSLEER. The J segment lost 4 bases and the V segment lost 0 bases, leaving 2 bases of the junction unmatched. This CDR3 is CASSQEEREYEQYF. CDR3 coding DNA: TGCGCCAGCAGCCAAGAGGAGCGGGAGTACGAGCAGTACTTC.